The 6 T cell receptor beta chains below were found in one sample sequenced in a study of T cells in Graves' hyperthyroidism and ophthalmopathy (dated by TCRdb to about 2019). Library preparation used multiplex PCR. The run used an Illumina HiSeq 2000. Amplification of TCR beta CDR3 regions was carried out from RNA transcripts. The first round of RT-PCR for the TCR CDR3 was performed with the HTBI primer set and the Qiagen OneStep RT-PCR kit. In-frame beta chains were kept once TCRdb had trimmed the public reads at Q25 with fastp and called clones with MiXCR. Rows are unified per CDR3 protein, each entry keeping the most common DNA and genes. The sample has under 300,000 distinct CDR3 sequences on record, 20% to 30% of them singletons. The ten biggest clones cover about a quarter of the sample. Sequenced: blood. Receptors were obtained from a man aged 35 to 55 with Graves' hyperthyroidism that later progressed to Graves' ophthalmopathy.

This clonotype was found many times. The chain couples TRBV4-1 to TRBJ1-2; D unresolved. CDR3 length equals 14 residues. Trimming stripped 4 bases from V and 8 bases from J, with 17 bases between. Germline loops: CDR1 MGHRA, CDR2 YSYEKL. The CDR3 sequence is CASSLTLWDTGYTF. CDR3 nucleotides: TGCGCCAGCAGCCTCACCCTCTGGGATACGGGCTACACCTTC.

The sample holds many counts of this clonotype. This rearrangement joins TRBV20-1 to TRBJ2-7; TRBD1 agrees at 11 bases. V lost 1 base and J lost 5; bases outside the gene matches: 7. Germline values: CDR1 DFQATT, CDR2 SNEGSKA (reference sequence). The CDR3 is made up of 15 amino acids. The CDR3 bases are TGCAGTGCTAGAGTCCGGGACAGGGGGTCCCACGAGCAGTACTTC. As protein: CSARVRDRGSHEQYF.

This clonotype was observed a few times. In nucleotides, the CDR3 is TGCGCCAGCAGCCCCTCGGTTGGGGAAGCTTTCTTT. Translated: CASSPSVGEAFF. V gene TRBV5-1 combines with J gene TRBJ1-1; D call uncertain. Germline loops: CDR1 SGHRS, CDR2 YFSETQ. V was shortened by 4 bases and J by 8 bases, with 12 bases between the two germline ends. The CDR3 consists of 12 residues. Using reference TRBV5-1 and TRBJ1-1 for the parts outside the CDR3, the full variable domain is KAGVTQTPRYLIKTRGQQVTLSCSPISGHRSVSWYQQTPGQGLQFLFEYFSETQRNKGNFPGRFSGRQFSNSRSEMNVSTLELGDSALYLCASSPSVGEAFFGQGTRLTVV.

The rearrangement uses TRBV3-1 and TRBJ2-2, with D unresolved. The germline gives CDR1 LGHDT, CDR2 YNNKEL (reference sequence). The CDR3 totals 11 residues. Trimming stripped 10 bases from V and 3 bases from J, with 6 bases between. CDR3 residues: CATVHTGELFF. The CDR3 DNA reads as TGTGCCACCGTCCACACCGGGGAGCTGTTTTTT.

J is TRBJ2-5 and V is TRBV20-1; D may be TRBD1 (6 bases). Germline assignment: CDR1 DFQATT and CDR2 SNEGSKA (reference sequence). V lost 0 bases and J lost 2, with 7 bases in between. The CDR3 extends over 13 amino acids. The CDR3 nucleotides are TGCAGTGCTAGAGAGGACAGACAAGAGACCCAGTACTTC. Protein sequence: CSAREDRQETQYF.

The table lists this clonotype with many counts. The genes are TRBV12-3 or TRBV12-4 and TRBJ1-1; unclear D gene. The CDR3 covers 12 residues. V was clipped by 3 bases and J by 1 base, with 3 bases between them. The CDR3 protein is CASSFKNTEAFF. DNA of the CDR3: TGTGCCAGCAGTTTTAAGAACACTGAAGCTTTCTTT.